This TCR beta chain was recorded in a study of blood T cell repertoires in COVID-19. Study as a whole: T cells, B-cell-depleted T cells, or PBMCs provided the cDNA or gDNA that served as material.

Which cohort a participant joined came from the clinical history participants gave. Profiled with immunoSEQ multiplex PCR; TCRdb holds only in-frame clones, not every one. The sample includes about 140,000 clones, just under 85% of them seen just once. The CDR3 length is 16 residues. Germline V gene lookup returns CDR1 LGHDT and CDR2 YNNKEL (reference sequence). The ends were cut back, 1 base at V and 0 bases at J, with 10 bases in the middle. The sample taken for sequencing was PBMCs or T cells enriched from blood (not recorded which). This receptor was taken from a woman in her fifties or sixties with acute COVID-19. The chain links TRBV3-1 (or the pseudogene TRBV3-2) to TRBJ1-3; D remains ambiguous. The CDR3 reads CASSQVAGSSGNTIYF. The CDR3 coding sequence is TGTGCCAGCAGCCAAGTGGCAGGTAGCTCTGGAAACACCATATATTTT.